One sample yielded the 15 T cell receptor beta chains listed below, sequenced in a study of T-cell reconstitution after alpha-beta-depleted transplantation in children. Construction of the TCRbeta library involved unique molecular identifiers. TCRdb reprocessed the PCR reads via MiXCR and lists one record per CDR3 protein. Seen here are over 400,000 distinct CDR3 sequences, roughly two fifths observed once, and the top ten hold 27%. The specimen comprised PBMCs, sampled before TCRalphabeta/CD19-depleted stem cell transplant. These receptors came from a girl aged 2 to 10 with aplastic anemia, due to receive a stem cell transplant.

The chain combines TRBV7-9 with TRBJ1-1, with D unresolved. CDR1 is SEHNR, CDR2 FQNEAQ, per germline (reference sequence). Trimming took off 6 bases at V and 6 bases at J, with 14 bases between the two ends. This CDR3 is built from 13 residues. CDR3 DNA: TGTGCCAGCAGGGAAAGGGCAGGAGCTGAAGCTTTCTTT. Amino acids: CASRERAGAEAFF.

This clonotype was found a few times. The rearrangement uses TRBV9 and TRBJ2-1, with 9 nucleotides matching TRBD2. The CDR3 covers 16 residues. Trimming removed 4 bases from V and 3 bases from J; junction bases left unmatched: 8. Germline lookup yields CDR1 SGDLS and CDR2 YYNGEE. The CDR3, as DNA: TGTGCCAGCAGCCCCGGGACTAGCCCATACTACAATGAGCAGTTCTTC. Translation gives CASSPGTSPYYNEQFF. The full variable domain, with the rest looked up from reference TRBV9 and TRBJ2-1, is DSGVTQTPKHLITATGQRVTLRCSPRSGDLSVYWYQQSLDQGLQFLIQYYNGEERAKGNILERFSAQQFPDLHSELNLSSLELGDSALYFCASSPGTSPYYNEQFFGPGTRLTVL.

The chain carries TRBV12-3 or TRBV12-4 and TRBJ1-4; D ambiguous. Trimming left V 6 bases short and J 7 bases short, with 18 bases between. The CDR3 covers 15 residues. The CDR3 DNA is TGTGCCAGCAGCCCCGCAGTTACCGGCGGTGAAAAACTGTTTTTT. Translating gives CASSPAVTGGEKLFF.

The gene calls are TRBV29-1 and TRBJ2-3; D perhaps matches TRBD1 (6 bases). Germline V gene lookup returns CDR1 SQVTM and CDR2 ANQGSEA. V was pared by 4 bases and J by 7 bases, with 21 bases between. The CDR3 is made up of 15 amino acids. The CDR3 nucleotides read TGCAGCGTTGTCCGGACAGCCGGAGGCCAGAATACGCAGTATTTT. The encoded protein is CSVVRTAGGQNTQYF.

V and J are TRBV7-9 and TRBJ2-7, with TRBD1 matching over 8 bases. Germline CDR1 SEHNR, CDR2 FQNEAQ (reference sequence). Germline trimming cut 5 bases from V and 3 bases from J; bases unmatched to any gene: 15. This CDR3 comprises 17 residues. Here the CDR3 reads CASSLPGFGQGDYEQYF. CDR3 DNA sequence: TGTGCCAGCAGCCTCCCGGGTTTTGGACAGGGTGACTACGAGCAGTACTTC. Complete variable domain (other parts from reference TRBV7-9 and TRBJ2-7): DTGVSQNPRHKITKRGQNVTFRCDPISEHNRLYWYRQTLGQGPEFLTYFQNEAQLEKSRLLSDRFSAERPKGSFSTLEIQRTEQGDSAMYLCASSLPGFGQGDYEQYFGPGTRLTVT.

Many counts were recorded for this clonotype. The chain couples TRBV20-1 to TRBJ2-3; 9 bases are a match to TRBD1. Germline CDR1 and CDR2: DFQATT and SNEGSKA (reference sequence). The CDR3 has 14 residues. V lost 5 bases and J lost 1; bases outside the gene matches: 4. The CDR3 protein is CSAPGQGGTDTQYF. As DNA, the CDR3 is TGCAGTGCTCCGGGACAGGGAGGCACAGATACGCAGTATTTT.

This clonotype was counted a few times. The chain recombines TRBV4-1 with TRBJ1-4, with 8 bases identical to TRBD1. The ends lost 3 bases at V and 7 bases at J; junction bases unmatched: 7. In germline, CDR1 is MGHRA, CDR2 YSYEKL. CDR3 length: 15 residues. CDR3 in DNA: TGCGCCAGCAGCCAGGTGGACAGGGCGAGTGAAAAACTGTTTTTT. Amino acid sequence: CASSQVDRASEKLFF.

The CDR3 spells CASSSLQTEETQYF. The CDR3 DNA reads TGTGCCAGCAGTTCCTTACAAACGGAGGAGACCCAGTACTTC. The chain recombines TRBV12-3 or TRBV12-4 with TRBJ2-5; D uncertain. V shed 4 bases and J shed 5 bases, with 14 bases lying between them. The CDR3 extends over 14 amino acids.

J is TRBJ1-3 and V is TRBV5-1; D is uncertain. V lost 0 bases to trimming and J lost 0 bases, with 7 bases between them. The CDR3 is 15 amino acids. CDR1 and CDR2 from the germline V gene are SGHRS and YFSETQ. The CDR3 bases are TGCGCCAGCAGCTTGGCGGCAGGCTCTGGAAACACCATATATTTT. Translating it yields CASSLAAGSGNTIYF.

This chain joins TRBV5-1 and TRBJ2-1, with 8 positions matching TRBD1. The ends lost 4 bases at V and 2 bases at J; junction bases unmatched: 5. The CDR3 spans 15 residues. Germline V gene sequence: CDR1 SGHRS, CDR2 YFSETQ. The CDR3 loop is CASSPGQGPYNEQFF. Here the CDR3 DNA reads TGCGCCAGCAGCCCCGGACAGGGCCCCTACAATGAGCAGTTCTTC.

This clonotype showed up many times. The J gene is TRBJ2-7, the V gene TRBV7-9; 9 nucleotides match TRBD2. The junction had 6 bases not matched to a gene; V was cut back by 1 base and J by 2 bases. The CDR3 sequence is 16 residues long. Germline V lookup: CDR1 SEHNR, CDR2 FQNEAQ (reference sequence). The CDR3 is CASSLEGPSGTYEQYF. CDR3 bases: TGTGCCAGCAGCTTAGAGGGGCCTAGCGGGACCTACGAGCAGTACTTC.

The chain employs TRBV7-2 and TRBJ1-5, with 7 nucleotides matching TRBD1. The germline V gene has CDR1 SGHTA and CDR2 FQGNSA. The CDR3 consists of 14 residues. V lost 6 bases and J lost 5; bases outside the gene matches: 7. CDR3 region: CASSRTGGDQPQHF. The CDR3 DNA reads as TGTGCCAGCAGTAGGACAGGAGGGGATCAGCCCCAGCATTTT.

The chain combines TRBV20-1 with TRBJ2-7; no clear D. V was clipped by 4 bases and J by 0 bases, with 10 bases between them. Germline V gene sequence: CDR1 DFQATT, CDR2 SNEGSKA (reference sequence). CDR3 length equals 13 residues. The CDR3 nucleotides are TGCAGTGCTAAGGACCCTGGCTCCTACGAGCAGTACTTC. It specifies CSAKDPGSYEQYF.

Ten or more counts support this clonotype. The rearrangement links TRBV12-3 or TRBV12-4 to TRBJ1-5; D is possibly TRBD1 (6 bases). Trimming took 5 bases from V and 7 from J, leaving 27 bases between them. The CDR3 has 18 residues. The CDR3 region has the DNA TGTGCCAGCAGTCCGTCGGGTACAGGGCCCCATATGGAGCAGCCCCAGCATTTT. Translation gives CASSPSGTGPHMEQPQHF.

In its sample, this clonotype was seen a few times. The chain joins TRBV7-9 to TRBJ1-2, with TRBD1 identical over 11 bases. The CDR3 runs 17 residues. Germline V CDR1 and CDR2: SEHNR, FQNEAQ (reference sequence). J lost 5 bases, V lost 3 bases, and 11 bases had no gene match. This chain's CDR3 is CASSFWTGGASGYGYTF. The CDR3 nucleotides read TGTGCCAGCAGCTTCTGGACAGGGGGCGCATCGGGATATGGCTACACCTTC.